This T cell receptor (beta chain) is from a study of CD8 T cells in Susac syndrome. The CDR3 is 15 residues long. J gave up 6 bases and V 5 bases, and 8 bases lay outside the gene matches. Reverse transcription of about 0.5 to 1 ug RNA was carried out with random hexamers. TCRdb analysed the immunoSEQ multiplex PCR reads with MiXCR anew, one entry per CDR3 protein. In the table there are 69,000 or so distinct CDR3 sequences, 90% to 95% of which are singletons. Patients with stable or active relapsing-remitting disease, all of them treatment-naive, made up the multiple sclerosis controls. This receptor was taken from a human donor with multiple sclerosis. This chain connects TRBV12-3 or TRBV12-4 to TRBJ1-5; TRBD1 matches at 9 bases. The source material was CD8+ T cells from PBMCs. The CDR3 loop reads CASSPGQGGSQPQHF. For the CDR3, the DNA is TGTGCCAGCAGTCCGGGACAGGGAGGTAGTCAGCCCCAGCATTTT.